This TCR beta chain was sequenced in a study of cytomegalovirus exposure and HLA in healthy donors. The PCR was carried out with 60 Vbeta primers and 13 Jbeta primers. Sequencing used immunoSEQ multiplex PCR; TCRdb keeps in-frame clones, though not all of them. The table has about 130,000 clones, around four fifths seen once; the top ten hold around 2.1%. Sequenced sample: PBMCs. The source of this sequence is a woman between 40 and 55 years old in good health and CMV-seropositive.

The CDR3 sequence is CASSVGQDTEAFF. The CDR3 DNA sequence: TGTGCCAGCAGCGTTGGACAGGACACTGAAGCTTTCTTT. The chain is built from TRBV7-3 and TRBJ1-1; TRBD1 aligns across 7 bases. V trimming: 5 bases; J trimming: 3 bases; junction bases outside the gene matches: 3. The germline V gene has CDR1 SGHTA and CDR2 FQGTGA. The CDR3 runs to 13 residues.